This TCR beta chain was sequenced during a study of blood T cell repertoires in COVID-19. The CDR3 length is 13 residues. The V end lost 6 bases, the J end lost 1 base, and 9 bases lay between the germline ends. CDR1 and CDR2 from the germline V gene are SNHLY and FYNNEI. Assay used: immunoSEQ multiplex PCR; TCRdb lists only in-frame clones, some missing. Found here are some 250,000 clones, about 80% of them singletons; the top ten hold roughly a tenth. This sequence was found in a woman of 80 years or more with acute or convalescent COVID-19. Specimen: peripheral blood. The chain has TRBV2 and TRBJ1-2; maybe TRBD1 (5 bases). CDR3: CASRPQGNYGYTF. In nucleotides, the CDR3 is TGTGCCAGCAGGCCTCAGGGTAACTATGGCTACACCTTC.